This T cell receptor beta chain was documented in a study of blood T cell repertoires in COVID-19. At the level of the study: Acute-phase and convalescent COVID-19 samples originated in the United States, Italy and Spain. PBMCs, B-cell-depleted T cells, or T cells were the source of the cDNA or gDNA that made up the material.

CDR1 MNHEY and CDR2 SVGEGT come from the germline V gene. The CDR3 spans 17 residues. V was cut by 2 bases and J by 2 bases, with 18 bases left in between. Libraries were prepared by immunoSEQ multiplex PCR; TCRdb keeps only in-frame clonotypes and omits some of them. The table lists 20,000 or so clones, about 88% of them singletons, with roughly a fifth in the top ten. This TCR was sampled from a human donor in a cohort sampled during active COVID-19. The specimen sequenced was peripheral blood. The rearrangement uses TRBV6-2 or TRBV6-3 and TRBJ1-1; weak D call: TRBD1 (6 bases). CDR3 amino acids: CASSYPGYRVANTEAFF. The CDR3 DNA reads TGTGCCAGCAGTTACCCGGGGTACAGGGTAGCAAACACTGAAGCTTTCTTT.